The T cell receptor beta chain described here comes from a study of T cell repertoires in cytomegalovirus infection (dated by TCRdb to about 2019). General notes on the study: Donor HLA type was relevant to the analysis, because carriage of CMV infection together with the matching HLA type was indicated by public TCR beta signatures.

Paper-wide results and their limitations: The ex vivo response was dominated by HLA-C-restricted CMV-specific TCR beta clonotypes, which also provided the single most frequent clonotype in two of eight donors. In both this cohort and an independent roughly 350-donor cohort, the cumulative frequency of public TCR beta family members distinguished carriers of CMV infection plus the relevant HLA type.

Worth noting for this clonotype: It has no known antigen specificity. No much larger clone exists at a distance of one base, and base qualities are not known.

For sequencing, an Illumina HiSeq 1500 was employed. TCRdb redid the processing of the public reads, applying fastp at Q25 and MiXCR, and retained in-frame beta chains. Entries are consolidated by CDR3 protein sequence, retaining the most common genes and DNA. The sample records just under 300,000 distinct CDR3 sequences, around 10% of which are singletons. More than 2.5% of the sample is taken by the ten largest. The junction shows trimming of 0 bases on V and 3 bases on J, and the gene matches do not reach 9 bases of it. The CDR3 holds 18 amino acids from the cysteine to the phenylalanine. The read is trimmed to its CDR3 DNA, 54 bases read in frame from base 1. CDR1 and CDR2 are read off the germline V gene (reference sequence) as DFQATT and SNEGSKA.

The chain links TRBV20-1 with TRBJ1-6; 9 bases in between match TRBD1. The specimen was PBMCs. This sequence was found in a human donor in good health (CMV status not recorded). Some clones in this sample may be carry-over from other donors' samples. CDR3 region: CSARDEDRGRSYNSPLHF. The nucleotide sequence reads as follows: TGCAGTGCTAGAGATGAGGACAGGGGACGTAGCTATAATTCACCCCTCCACTTT.